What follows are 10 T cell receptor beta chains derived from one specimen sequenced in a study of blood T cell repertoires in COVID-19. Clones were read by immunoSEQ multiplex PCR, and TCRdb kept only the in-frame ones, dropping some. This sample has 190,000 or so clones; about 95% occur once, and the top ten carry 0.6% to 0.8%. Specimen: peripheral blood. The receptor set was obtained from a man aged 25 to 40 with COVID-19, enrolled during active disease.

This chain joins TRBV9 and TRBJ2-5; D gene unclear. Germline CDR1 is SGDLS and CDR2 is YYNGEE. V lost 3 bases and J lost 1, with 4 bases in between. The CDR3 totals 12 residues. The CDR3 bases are TGTGCCAGCAGCGCCATCCAAGAGACCCAGTACTTC. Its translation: CASSAIQETQYF.

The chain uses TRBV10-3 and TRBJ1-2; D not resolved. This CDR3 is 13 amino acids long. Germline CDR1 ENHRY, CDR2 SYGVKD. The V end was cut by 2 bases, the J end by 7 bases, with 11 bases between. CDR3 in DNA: TGTGCCATCAGTGAGAGGCTAGATGGTGGCTACACCTTC. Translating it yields CAISERLDGGYTF.

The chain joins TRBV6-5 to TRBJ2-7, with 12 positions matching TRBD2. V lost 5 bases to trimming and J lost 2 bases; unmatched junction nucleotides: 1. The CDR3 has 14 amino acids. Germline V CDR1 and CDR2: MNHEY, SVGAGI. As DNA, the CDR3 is TGTGCCAGCAGTAGGACTAGCGGGGCCTACGAGCAGTACTTC. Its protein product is CASSRTSGAYEQYF.

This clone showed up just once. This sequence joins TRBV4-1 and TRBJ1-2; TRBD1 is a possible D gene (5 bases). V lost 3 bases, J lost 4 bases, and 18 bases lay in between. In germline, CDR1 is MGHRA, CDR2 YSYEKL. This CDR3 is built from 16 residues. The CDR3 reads CASSHDHFSGVYGYTF. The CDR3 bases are TGCGCCAGCAGCCACGATCACTTCTCGGGGGTCTATGGCTACACCTTC.

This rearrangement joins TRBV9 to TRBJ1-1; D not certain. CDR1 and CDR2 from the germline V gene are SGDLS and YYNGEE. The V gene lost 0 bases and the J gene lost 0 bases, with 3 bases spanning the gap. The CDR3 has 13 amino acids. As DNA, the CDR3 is TGTGCCAGCAGCGTAGCAGTGAACACTGAAGCTTTCTTT. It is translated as CASSVAVNTEAFF.

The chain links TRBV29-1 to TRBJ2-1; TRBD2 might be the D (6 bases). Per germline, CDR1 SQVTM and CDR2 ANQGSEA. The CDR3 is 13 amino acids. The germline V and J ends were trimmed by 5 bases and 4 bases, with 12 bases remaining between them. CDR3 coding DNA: TGCAGCGTTCGGGACTTGTATTACAATGAGCAGTTCTTC. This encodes CSVRDLYYNEQFF.

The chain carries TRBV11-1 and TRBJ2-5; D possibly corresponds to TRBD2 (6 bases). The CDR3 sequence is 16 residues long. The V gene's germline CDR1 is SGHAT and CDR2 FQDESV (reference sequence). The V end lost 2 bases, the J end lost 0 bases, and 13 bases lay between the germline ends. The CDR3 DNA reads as TGTGCCAGCAGCTTACACGGAGGGGCCAACCAAGAGACCCAGTACTTC. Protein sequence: CASSLHGGANQETQYF.

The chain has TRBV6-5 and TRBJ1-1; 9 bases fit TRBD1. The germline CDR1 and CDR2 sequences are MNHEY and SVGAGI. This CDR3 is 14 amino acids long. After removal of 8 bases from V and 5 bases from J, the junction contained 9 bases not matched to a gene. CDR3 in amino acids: CASVIDRGGTEAFF. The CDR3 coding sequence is TGTGCCAGCGTTATTGACAGGGGGGGGACTGAAGCTTTCTTT.

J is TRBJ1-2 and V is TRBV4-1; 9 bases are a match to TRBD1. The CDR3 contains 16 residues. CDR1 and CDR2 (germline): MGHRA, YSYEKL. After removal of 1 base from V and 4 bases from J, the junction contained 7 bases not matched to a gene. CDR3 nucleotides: TGCGCCAGCAGCCAAGCCCCTGTGACAGGGGGCTATGGCTACACCTTC. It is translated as CASSQAPVTGGYGYTF.

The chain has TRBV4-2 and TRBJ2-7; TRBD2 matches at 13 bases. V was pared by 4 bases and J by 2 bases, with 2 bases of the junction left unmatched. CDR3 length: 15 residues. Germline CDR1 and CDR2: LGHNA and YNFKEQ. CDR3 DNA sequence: TGTGCCAGCAGCCGAGGGACTAGCGGGACCTACGAGCAGTACTTC. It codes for CASSRGTSGTYEQYF.